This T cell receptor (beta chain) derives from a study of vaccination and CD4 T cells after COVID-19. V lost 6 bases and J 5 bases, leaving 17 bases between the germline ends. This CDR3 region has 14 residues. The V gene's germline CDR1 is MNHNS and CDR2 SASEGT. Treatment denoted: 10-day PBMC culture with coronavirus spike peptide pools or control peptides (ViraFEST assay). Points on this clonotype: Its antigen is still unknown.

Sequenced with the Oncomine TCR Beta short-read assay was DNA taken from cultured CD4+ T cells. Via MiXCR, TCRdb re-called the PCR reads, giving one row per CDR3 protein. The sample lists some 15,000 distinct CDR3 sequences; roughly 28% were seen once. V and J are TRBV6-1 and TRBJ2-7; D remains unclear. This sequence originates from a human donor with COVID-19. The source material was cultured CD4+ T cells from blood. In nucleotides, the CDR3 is TGTGCCAGCAGGGACGCTAGAAATCGACACGAGCAGTACTTC. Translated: CASRDARNRHEQYF.